Below are 14 T cell receptor beta chains sequenced from a single sample in a study of T cell responses to AZD1222 COVID-19 vaccine. Libraries were prepared by immunoSEQ multiplex PCR; TCRdb keeps only in-frame clonotypes and omits some of them. The table has about 59,000 clones, 85% to 90% seen once; the top ten hold 5.5% to 7%. Material: peripheral blood, obtained 28 days after the second AZD1222 dose. These TCRs come from an adult who received the AZD1222 COVID-19 vaccine.

This clone has a single count. V usage is TRBV2 and J usage is TRBJ1-2; D unresolved. The CDR3 contains 14 residues. V was cut by 3 bases and J by 4 bases, with 12 bases left in between. Germline V CDR1 and CDR2: SNHLY, FYNNEI. CDR3 nucleotides: TGTGCCAGCAGTGATGGGATTCCCGCCTATGGCTACACCTTC. Translating it yields CASSDGIPAYGYTF.

The chain combines TRBV11-2 with TRBJ2-1; 9 bases are shared with TRBD2. V shed 5 bases, J shed 5 bases, and the junction held 13 bases outside the gene matches. CDR1 SGHAT and CDR2 FQNNGV come from the germline V gene. The CDR3 totals 17 residues. The CDR3 nucleotides read TGTGCCAGCAGCCGAAACTTAATAGCGGGAGAAAACAATGAGCAGTTCTTC. Translation gives CASSRNLIAGENNEQFF.

The CDR3 protein is CASSPHRLADSRDTQYF. DNA for the CDR3: TGTGCCAGCAGCCCCCACCGACTAGCGGACTCAAGAGATACGCAGTATTTT. This chain joins TRBV7-9 and TRBJ2-3; 9 nucleotides line up with TRBD2. The V gene end was trimmed by 5 bases and the J gene end by 5 bases; junction bases not matched to a gene: 14. Germline values: CDR1 SEHNR, CDR2 FQNEAQ (reference sequence). This CDR3 comprises 17 residues.

The V call is TRBV6-5, the J call TRBJ2-7, with D tentatively TRBD1 or TRBD2 (6 bases each). Germline V CDR1 and CDR2: MNHEY, SVGAGI. V lost 5 bases and J 6 bases, leaving 17 bases between the germline ends. There are 14 residues in the CDR3. CDR3 residues: CASSIRGQVTEQYF. The CDR3 DNA follows: TGTGCCAGCAGTATCCGGGGGCAGGTGACCGAGCAGTACTTC.

The rearrangement links TRBV5-1 to TRBJ1-2, with D possibly matching TRBD1 (5 bases). CDR1 SGHRS and CDR2 YFSETQ come from the germline V gene. The V gene lost 2 bases and the J gene lost 9 bases, with 14 bases spanning the gap. This CDR3 spans 13 amino acids. The CDR3 spells CASSFSETGSYTF. For the CDR3, the DNA is TGCGCCAGCAGCTTTTCCGAAACAGGTAGCTACACCTTC.

V usage is TRBV19 and J usage is TRBJ1-4; 7 bases match TRBD1. CDR1 is LNHDA, CDR2 SQIVND, per germline (reference sequence). V gave up 6 bases and J gave up 8 bases; unmatched junction bases: 12. The CDR3 is 15 residues long. The CDR3 loop reads CASRPGRGAVEKLFF. CDR3 coding DNA: TGTGCCAGTAGGCCCGGCAGGGGGGCGGTGGAAAAACTGTTTTTT.

This clone was seen a handful of times. This CDR3 is CASSPRAGVETQYF. In nucleotides, the CDR3 is TGTGCCAGCAGCCCGCGGGCGGGAGTGGAGACCCAGTACTTC. V gene TRBV13 combines with J gene TRBJ2-5, with 7 bases matching TRBD2. The germline CDR1 and CDR2 sequences are PRHDT and FYEKMQ (reference sequence). This CDR3 has 14 residues. V shed 5 bases and J 5 bases; nucleotides not matched to a gene: 8.

This chain uses TRBV10-2 with TRBJ1-2; TRBD1 matches 7 bases. CDR3 length equals 13 residues. J lost 4 bases, V lost 6 bases, and 5 bases had no gene match. Germline CDR1 and CDR2: WSHSY and SAAADI. This CDR3 reads CASSVGTAYGYTF. In DNA form, the CDR3 reads TGCGCCAGCAGCGTAGGGACAGCCTATGGCTACACCTTC.

This clone was detected once. V is TRBV18 and J is TRBJ2-1; either TRBD1 or TRBD2 may supply D (5 bases each). Germline CDR1 reads KGHSH; CDR2 reads LQKENI. The V end lost 6 bases, the J end lost 7 bases, and 10 bases lay between the germline ends. This CDR3 region has 12 residues. This CDR3 reads CASSRGENEQFF. DNA for the CDR3: TGTGCCAGCTCGCGAGGGGAAAATGAGCAGTTCTTC.

CDR3 sequence: CASSPGLAGGPDTDTQYF. The DNA of the CDR3 is TGTGCCAGCAGTCCAGGGCTAGCGGGAGGGCCGGACACAGATACGCAGTATTTT. The chain joins TRBV27 to TRBJ2-3; 12 positions agree with TRBD2. The germline CDR1 and CDR2 sequences are MNHEY and SMNVEV (reference sequence). This CDR3 is built from 18 residues. V trimming: 5 bases; J trimming: 2 bases; junction bases outside the gene matches: 11.

The rearrangement joins TRBV11-2 to TRBJ2-1, with 9 bases identical to TRBD1. Germline CDR1 reads SGHAT; CDR2 reads FQNNGV. The V and J ends lost 6 bases and 4 bases, in that order; junction bases with no gene match: 10. The CDR3 loop spans 16 amino acids. This CDR3 reads CASRSFRDRVYNEQFF. The CDR3 DNA is TGTGCCAGCAGGTCCTTCCGGGACAGGGTTTACAATGAGCAGTTCTTC.

The chain combines TRBV5-1 with TRBJ1-2; TRBD1 matches 8 bases. Germline CDR1 is SGHRS and CDR2 is YFSETQ. Losses at the gene ends were 3 bases for V and 4 bases for J; bases not matched to a gene: 8. The length of the CDR3 is 15 residues. The CDR3, as DNA: TGCGCCAGCAGCTCGGGACAGGAAAGGGGCTATGGCTACACCTTC. Its protein is CASSSGQERGYGYTF.

This sequence joins TRBV28 and TRBJ2-1; D is unclear. Germline assignment: CDR1 MDHEN and CDR2 SYDVKM. The CDR3 is 11 residues long. V gave up 7 bases and J gave up 8 bases, with 9 bases separating them. CDR3 bases: TGTGCCAGCACCCGGTTCGATGAGCAGTTCTTC. Its protein product is CASTRFDEQFF.

The genes are TRBV7-9 and TRBJ2-1; perhaps TRBD2 as D (5 bases). Germline CDR1 is SEHNR and CDR2 is FQNEAQ (reference sequence). V lost 2 bases, J lost 2 bases, and 7 bases lay in between. This CDR3 region has 14 residues. The CDR3, as DNA: TGTGCCAGCAGCTTAACGGGGACCTACAATGAGCAGTTCTTC. Its protein product is CASSLTGTYNEQFF.